The clone carrying this T cell receptor (beta chain) was seen a handful of times. What it binds is unknown. TCRdb's copy holds only in-frame clones and misses some; the assay was immunoSEQ multiplex PCR. The sample carries tens of thousands of clones, 70% to 80% recorded once. This sample was included in a study of CD4 T cells in relation to SARS-CoV-2 and coronaviruses. Whole-study findings and limits: Roughly 69% of donors had memory CD4+ clonotypes crossrecognizing SARS-CoV-2 and common cold coronavirus spike. No donor gave both pre-pandemic and post-infection samples.

Trimming took off 0 bases at V and 0 bases at J, with 12 bases between the two ends. This CDR3 has 17 amino acids. Germline V gene sequence: CDR1 LGHDT, CDR2 YNNKEL (reference sequence). The unexposed donors gave CD4+ T cells in about 2010-2019, prior to COVID-19. After about 11 days of culture, CD4+ T cells were isolated. PBMCs were plated at roughly 2 million per well in IL-2-containing medium. The chain recombines TRBV3-1 (or the pseudogene TRBV3-2) with TRBJ1-3; D remains unclear. The source material was CD4+ T cells from PBMCs, cultured in vitro. This clonotype originated in a human donor in good health. The DNA of the CDR3 is TGTGCCAGCAGCCAAGATCAAAGTGGAAGCTCTGGAAACACCATATATTTT. It specifies CASSQDQSGSSGNTIYF.